Presented here are 5 T cell receptor beta chains from one specimen sequenced in a study of blood T cell repertoires in COVID-19. The protocol was immunoSEQ multiplex PCR, while the TCRdb copy is restricted to in-frame clones and leaves out a portion. The sample lists approximately 150,000 clones, more than 75% occurring once. Source material: peripheral blood. These receptors were obtained from a woman older than 75 with COVID-19, enrolled during active disease.

The V call is TRBV7-2, the J call TRBJ2-5; TRBD2 agrees at 8 bases. Germline V CDR1 and CDR2: SGHTA, FQGNSA. CDR3 length: 14 amino acids. V was clipped by 4 bases and J by 3 bases; unmatched bases: 4. As DNA, the CDR3 is TGTGCCAGCAGCTCCCTACTAGCGGAAGAGACCCAGTACTTC. It is translated as CASSSLLAEETQYF.

This chain uses TRBV20-1 with TRBJ2-1; D is undetermined. Trimming shortened V by 3 bases and J by 5 bases, and 5 bases separated the two germline ends. Germline V gene lookup returns CDR1 DFQATT and CDR2 SNEGSKA (reference sequence). The CDR3 has 11 residues. The CDR3 here is CSASLNNEQFF. DNA of the CDR3: TGCAGTGCTAGTCTAAACAATGAGCAGTTCTTC.

The chain uses TRBV27 and TRBJ2-7; 8 bases align to TRBD1. Per the germline V gene, CDR1 is MNHEY and CDR2 is SMNVEV (reference sequence). The junction had 4 bases not matched to a gene; V was cut back by 3 bases and J by 3 bases. The CDR3 is 14 residues long. CDR3 nucleotide sequence: TGTGCCAGCAGTTTCCGACAGGGGTACTACGAGCAGTACTTC. Translated, it gives CASSFRQGYYEQYF.

The rearrangement uses TRBV6-5 and TRBJ1-2; 7 bases align to TRBD1. The J segment lost 6 bases and the V segment lost 6 bases, leaving 7 bases of the junction unmatched. The CDR3 loop spans 13 amino acids. Looked up from germline, CDR1 is MNHEY and CDR2 is SVGAGI. CDR3 sequence (DNA): TGTGCCAGCAGCCGCCCCCAGGGGGATGGCTACACCTTC. Encoded protein: CASSRPQGDGYTF.

This rearrangement joins TRBV24-1 to TRBJ2-3; 8 nucleotides match TRBD1. This CDR3 contains 15 residues. Germline CDR1 is KGHDR and CDR2 is SFDVKD. The J segment lost 5 bases and the V segment lost 4 bases, leaving 7 bases of the junction unmatched. CDR3 amino acids: CATSELGQGVDTQYF. The CDR3 DNA follows: TGTGCCACCAGTGAGTTAGGACAGGGAGTAGATACGCAGTATTTT.